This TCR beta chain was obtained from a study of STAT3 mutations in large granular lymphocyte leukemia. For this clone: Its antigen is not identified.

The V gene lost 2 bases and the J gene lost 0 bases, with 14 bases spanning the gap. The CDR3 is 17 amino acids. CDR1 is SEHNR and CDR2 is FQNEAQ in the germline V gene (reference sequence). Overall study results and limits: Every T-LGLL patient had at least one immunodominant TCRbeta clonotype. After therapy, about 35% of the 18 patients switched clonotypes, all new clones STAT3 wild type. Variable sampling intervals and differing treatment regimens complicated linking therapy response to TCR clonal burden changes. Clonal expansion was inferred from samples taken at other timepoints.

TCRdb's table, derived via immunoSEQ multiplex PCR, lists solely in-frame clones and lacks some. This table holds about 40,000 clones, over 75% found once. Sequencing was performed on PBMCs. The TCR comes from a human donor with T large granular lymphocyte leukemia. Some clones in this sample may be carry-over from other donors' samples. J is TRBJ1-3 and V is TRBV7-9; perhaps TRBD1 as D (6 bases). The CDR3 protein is CASSLKGQGYSGNTIYF. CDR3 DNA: TGTGCCAGCAGCTTAAAGGGGCAGGGGTACTCTGGAAACACCATATATTTT.